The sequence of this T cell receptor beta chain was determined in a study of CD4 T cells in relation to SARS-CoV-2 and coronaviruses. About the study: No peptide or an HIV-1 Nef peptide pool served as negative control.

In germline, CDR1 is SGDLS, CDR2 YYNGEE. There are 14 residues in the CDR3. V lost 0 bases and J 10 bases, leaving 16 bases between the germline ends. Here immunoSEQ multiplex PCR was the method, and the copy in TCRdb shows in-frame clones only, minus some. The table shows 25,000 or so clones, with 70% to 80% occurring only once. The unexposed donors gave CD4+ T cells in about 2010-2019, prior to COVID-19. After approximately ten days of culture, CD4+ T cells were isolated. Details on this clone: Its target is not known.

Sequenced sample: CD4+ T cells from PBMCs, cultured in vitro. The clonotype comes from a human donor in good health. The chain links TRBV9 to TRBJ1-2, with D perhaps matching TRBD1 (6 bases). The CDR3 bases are TGTGCCAGCAGCGTAGTGAGGGACACAGGGTTCTACACCTTC. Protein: CASSVVRDTGFYTF.